The 8 T cell receptor beta chains presented below share a single source sample, sequenced in a study of T cell repertoires in cytomegalovirus infection. A single record per CDR3 protein comes from TCRdb applying MiXCR to the reads. The sample shows approximately 50,000 distinct CDR3 sequences, less than 20% of them seen only once. Their recognized antigens are unknown. The input for sequencing was CD8+ T cells from cultured PBMCs, taken from culture after CMV antigen stimulation. The receptor set was obtained from a human donor in good health (CMV status not recorded). Some clones in this sample may be carry-over from other donors' samples.

This sequence joins TRBV7-6 and TRBJ1-4; D not certain. Germline CDR1 SGHVS, CDR2 FNYEAQ. Deletions cut 1 base from V and 8 bases from J, with 8 bases between. This CDR3 comprises 13 residues. CDR3 sequence: CASSLEIGEKLFF. The CDR3, as DNA: TGTGCCAGCAGCTTAGAAATAGGAGAAAAACTGTTTTTT.

The rearrangement joins TRBV7-2 to TRBJ1-2; tentative D call: TRBD1 (6 bases). With 5 bases removed from V and 3 bases from J, the gap between germline ends came to 22 bases. This CDR3 comprises 17 residues. Germline V gene lookup returns CDR1 SGHTA and CDR2 FQGNSA. The CDR3 sequence: CASSLIGGDAGDYGYTF. DNA of the CDR3: TGTGCCAGCAGCCTAATAGGTGGGGATGCAGGGGACTATGGCTACACCTTC. The full variable domain, completed using reference TRBV7-2 and TRBJ1-2, is GAGVSQSPSNKVTEKGKDVELRCDPISGHTALYWYRQSLGQGLEFLIYFQGNSAPDKSGLPSDRFSAERTGGSVSTLTIQRTQQEDSAVYLCASSLIGGDAGDYGYTFGSGTRLTVV.

DNA of the CDR3: TGTGCCAGCATTCCCGGGCGGGGGCCCCAAGAGACCCAGTACTTC. Amino acid sequence: CASIPGRGPQETQYF. The rearrangement uses TRBV6-8 and TRBJ2-5, with a tentative D call TRBD2 (7 bases). The CDR3 sequence is 15 residues long. Germline lookup yields CDR1 MNHGY and CDR2 SAAAGT. V was shortened by 7 bases and J by 1 base, with 16 bases between the two germline ends.

The chain joins TRBV7-2 to TRBJ1-1; perhaps TRBD1 as D (6 bases). This CDR3 is built from 15 residues. The germline gives CDR1 SGHTA, CDR2 FQGNSA. V dropped 1 base and J dropped 2 bases, with 11 bases sitting between them. The CDR3 protein is CASSLGGGGNTEAFF. CDR3 nucleotides: TGTGCCAGCAGCTTAGGTGGAGGGGGAAACACTGAAGCTTTCTTT.

The chain recombines TRBV4-1 with TRBJ1-1; TRBD1 is a possible D gene (5 bases). The V gene lost 3 bases and the J gene lost 5 bases, with 16 bases spanning the gap. Germline CDR1 reads MGHRA; CDR2 reads YSYEKL. CDR3 length equals 15 residues. CDR3 coding DNA: TGCGCCAGCAGCCATGACCGGGACGGACGTACTGAAGCTTTCTTT. This translates into CASSHDRDGRTEAFF.

This clonotype was seen a handful of times. J is TRBJ2-1 and V is TRBV7-8, with D perhaps TRBD2 (5 bases). The germline V gene has CDR1 SGHVS and CDR2 FQNEAQ. The CDR3 contains 16 residues. Trimming left V 5 bases short and J 5 bases short, with 19 bases between. Written as DNA, the CDR3 is TGTGCCAGCAGCCCAAGGAGGCTAGGGCCTGACAATGAGCAGTTCTTC. Translation: CASSPRRLGPDNEQFF.

Only a few counts were recorded for this clonotype. The rearrangement uses TRBV11-2 and TRBJ1-1; D call uncertain. The germline CDR1 and CDR2 sequences are SGHAT and FQNNGV. The CDR3 extends over 11 amino acids. V was cut by 5 bases and J by 8 bases, with 9 bases left in between. The CDR3 sequence is CASSHREEAFF. CDR3 DNA: TGTGCCAGCAGCCATAGAGAAGAAGCTTTCTTT.

The genes are TRBV27 and TRBJ1-1, with D hard to call. This CDR3 has 10 amino acids. CDR1 and CDR2 from the germline V gene are MNHEY and SMNVEV (reference sequence). Trimming pared 8 bases from V and 5 bases from J, leaving 6 bases between. The CDR3, as DNA: TGTGCCAGCGGTTGGACTGAAGCTTTCTTT. Translation: CASGWTEAFF.